This T cell receptor (beta chain) emerged from a study of regulatory T cells in long-lasting Graves disease (dated by TCRdb to about 2021). Study-wide context: Antithyroid drugs had been taken for less than 3 months by newly diagnosed Graves' disease patients. Peripheral blood TCR sequencing and RNA sequencing compared persistent Graves' disease patients with newly diagnosed Graves' disease patients. The study was conducted in China and was registered as a clinical trial. TCR sequencing covered approximately 13 persistent and around 20 newly diagnosed Graves' disease patients, around 35 samples in total.

This clonotype appeared a few times. Its target antigen remains unknown. Germline and junction disagree at one end, which may indicate a read error. According to the study, the label for this sample's time point signals: newly diagnosed GD, antithyroid drugs for less than 3 months. For both TCR sequencing and RNA sequencing, RNA was extracted from PBMCs using TRIzol. The diagnosis of Graves' disease followed American Thyroid Association guidelines. The patients came from an endocrinology department in Xi'an, China. Each patient gave roughly 8.4 milliliters of peripheral blood, collected in an EDTA anticoagulant tube. Ficoll Paque Plus density gradient separation was used to isolate PBMCs, and no further T cell sorting was performed. An Agilent 2100 Bioanalyzer and agarose gel were used to check RNA quality, and a NanoDrop 2000 was used to measure RNA concentration. Receptor libraries were prepared by multiplex PCR. Sequencer: Illumina HiSeq 4000. CDR3 regions were amplified by Arm-PCR with iRepertoire HTBI primers to construct TCR beta libraries. PCR products were gel purified before sequencing. The original pipeline was this. Across samples, around 58 TRBV and 13 to 15 TRBJ segments were identified and used for gene usage analysis of CDR3 amino acid clonotypes. COPE and FqMerger were used to merge filtered high-quality paired reads into contigs. BLAST was used to align contigs to IMGT TRBV, TRBD and TRBJ reference genes, with CDR3 defined following IMGT. Highly expanded clones were defined as clonotypes with a frequency above 0.1%. Repertoire diversity was measured by Shannon entropy, and V-J evenness by the Gini coefficient. A clonotype found in more than one individual was treated as public. The public sequencing data were trimmed at Q25 with fastp and processed into clonotypes with MiXCR by TCRdb, which kept only in-frame beta chains. For every CDR3 protein sequence, its rows merge into one entry that carries the most common genes and DNA. In this record, the V and J calls reflect TCRdb's handling and not the investigators' own analysis. This sample lists some 330,000 distinct CDR3 sequences; roughly 10% were detected once. The ten most abundant clones make up approximately 20% of the sample.

Study-wide conclusions, independent of this receptor: Compared with newly diagnosed patients, patients with persistent Graves' disease had lower TCR Shannon entropy and fewer highly expanded clones, which suggests clonal expansion. Persistent patients shared more public clonotypes among themselves (2,741) than newly diagnosed patients did (about 970). Only the TCR beta chain was sequenced and analyzed. Because the primary lesion, thyroid tissue, could not be accessed, the study looked at peripheral blood alone. The authors acknowledged the small sample size as a limitation that may reduce accuracy.

In addition, the sample was reused for a study of T cells in Graves' hyperthyroidism and ophthalmopathy. The other study reports the following: A patient counted as having stable Graves' hyperthyroidism if no progression to ophthalmopathy occurred over 18 months of follow-up. Hyperthyroidism patients were newly diagnosed, with disease duration under 2 months, and aged 18 to 65 years. Exclusion was applied to patients with uncontrolled infections, other autoimmune diseases, pregnancy or lactation. Clinical symptoms, serum thyroxine and TRAb, thyroid ultrasound, and orbital computed tomography formed the basis for the diagnoses. The first round of RT-PCR for the TCR CDR3 was performed with the HTBI primer set and the Qiagen OneStep RT-PCR kit. Most expanded thyroid clonotypes (frequency above 0.001) were also detected in blood, suggesting blood repertoires may reflect thyroid immune responses. Ophthalmopathy was separated from stable hyperthyroidism by a 13 V-J signature model, with over 85% sensitivity and around 81% specificity obtained in cross-validation and 80%/75% obtained in testing. In validation, the model predicted progression to ophthalmopathy with just under 71% sensitivity and around 72% specificity, a median of about 6.7 months before onset. To identify TCR V-J signatures that set the groups apart, the researchers used a discovery cohort of 100 patients, made up of 40 to 45 with Graves' ophthalmopathy and approximately 57 with stable Graves' hyperthyroidism. An independent validation cohort of around 19 hyperthyroidism patients and over 15 patients who later progressed to ophthalmopathy tested prospective prediction of ophthalmopathy. For training and testing, the 100 or so patients in the discovery cohort were randomly divided in a 7:3 ratio. In addition, the study compared T-cell repertoires in thyroid tissue and in blood from several Graves' hyperthyroidism patients. Once sampling was done, hyperthyroidism patients were given methimazole at a starting dose of 30 mg daily, whereas ophthalmopathy patients were given high-dose intravenous methylprednisolone. The libraries were constructed in a second round of multiplex PCR and then size-selected and purified. Paired-end sequencing of the libraries was performed with 100 bp reads on an Illumina HiSeq2000. SOAPnuke was used to process the raw data, throwing out any read that contained adapters or uncalled bases, had a mean Phred below 15, or lacked an exact constant-primer or identifier match. COPE v1.2.5 was used to merge the high-quality paired reads, and each unique nucleotide sequence was defined as a clonotype. MiTCR v1.1 was used to align clonotypes to the IMGT TRBV, TRBD and TRBJ reference segments. The analysis included only V-J combinations with a frequency above 0.0001, which together covered around 99% of the repertoires. The TCS score was defined as the ratio of F50 (clonal expansion) to E x V (chaos), calculated using BLOSUM62-based TCRdist between CDR3 peptides within each V-J. Welch's t-statistics and random forest reduced roughly 530 V-J features to roughly 13, which were used in a naive Bayes classifier (R e1071). Sample size was not statistically predetermined, and blinding of investigators to group allocation was not performed. The paper describes TCR Vbeta CDR3 sequencing of more than 120 peripheral blood samples, made up of some 42 ophthalmopathy patients, around 73 hyperthyroidism patients and 17 progressor patients.

The receptor was isolated from a woman under 30 with Graves disease. Donor details come from another sample of the same person, matched by shared clones. The starting material was peripheral blood mononuclear cells (PBMCs), obtained at new diagnosis, from a patient treated with antithyroid drugs.

The sequence in DNA is TGTGCCAGCAGCTTAACCGGGACTTTTTATGGCTGCACCTTC. This gives the protein CASSLTGTFYGCTF. The chain couples TRBV6-1 to TRBJ1-2, and possibly TRBD1, on 5 matching bases. In the germline V gene, CDR1 corresponds to MNHNS and CDR2 to SASEGT. The CDR3 runs 14 amino acids, cysteine and phenylalanine included. Just CDR3 DNA is preserved here, 42 bases in frame from base 1.